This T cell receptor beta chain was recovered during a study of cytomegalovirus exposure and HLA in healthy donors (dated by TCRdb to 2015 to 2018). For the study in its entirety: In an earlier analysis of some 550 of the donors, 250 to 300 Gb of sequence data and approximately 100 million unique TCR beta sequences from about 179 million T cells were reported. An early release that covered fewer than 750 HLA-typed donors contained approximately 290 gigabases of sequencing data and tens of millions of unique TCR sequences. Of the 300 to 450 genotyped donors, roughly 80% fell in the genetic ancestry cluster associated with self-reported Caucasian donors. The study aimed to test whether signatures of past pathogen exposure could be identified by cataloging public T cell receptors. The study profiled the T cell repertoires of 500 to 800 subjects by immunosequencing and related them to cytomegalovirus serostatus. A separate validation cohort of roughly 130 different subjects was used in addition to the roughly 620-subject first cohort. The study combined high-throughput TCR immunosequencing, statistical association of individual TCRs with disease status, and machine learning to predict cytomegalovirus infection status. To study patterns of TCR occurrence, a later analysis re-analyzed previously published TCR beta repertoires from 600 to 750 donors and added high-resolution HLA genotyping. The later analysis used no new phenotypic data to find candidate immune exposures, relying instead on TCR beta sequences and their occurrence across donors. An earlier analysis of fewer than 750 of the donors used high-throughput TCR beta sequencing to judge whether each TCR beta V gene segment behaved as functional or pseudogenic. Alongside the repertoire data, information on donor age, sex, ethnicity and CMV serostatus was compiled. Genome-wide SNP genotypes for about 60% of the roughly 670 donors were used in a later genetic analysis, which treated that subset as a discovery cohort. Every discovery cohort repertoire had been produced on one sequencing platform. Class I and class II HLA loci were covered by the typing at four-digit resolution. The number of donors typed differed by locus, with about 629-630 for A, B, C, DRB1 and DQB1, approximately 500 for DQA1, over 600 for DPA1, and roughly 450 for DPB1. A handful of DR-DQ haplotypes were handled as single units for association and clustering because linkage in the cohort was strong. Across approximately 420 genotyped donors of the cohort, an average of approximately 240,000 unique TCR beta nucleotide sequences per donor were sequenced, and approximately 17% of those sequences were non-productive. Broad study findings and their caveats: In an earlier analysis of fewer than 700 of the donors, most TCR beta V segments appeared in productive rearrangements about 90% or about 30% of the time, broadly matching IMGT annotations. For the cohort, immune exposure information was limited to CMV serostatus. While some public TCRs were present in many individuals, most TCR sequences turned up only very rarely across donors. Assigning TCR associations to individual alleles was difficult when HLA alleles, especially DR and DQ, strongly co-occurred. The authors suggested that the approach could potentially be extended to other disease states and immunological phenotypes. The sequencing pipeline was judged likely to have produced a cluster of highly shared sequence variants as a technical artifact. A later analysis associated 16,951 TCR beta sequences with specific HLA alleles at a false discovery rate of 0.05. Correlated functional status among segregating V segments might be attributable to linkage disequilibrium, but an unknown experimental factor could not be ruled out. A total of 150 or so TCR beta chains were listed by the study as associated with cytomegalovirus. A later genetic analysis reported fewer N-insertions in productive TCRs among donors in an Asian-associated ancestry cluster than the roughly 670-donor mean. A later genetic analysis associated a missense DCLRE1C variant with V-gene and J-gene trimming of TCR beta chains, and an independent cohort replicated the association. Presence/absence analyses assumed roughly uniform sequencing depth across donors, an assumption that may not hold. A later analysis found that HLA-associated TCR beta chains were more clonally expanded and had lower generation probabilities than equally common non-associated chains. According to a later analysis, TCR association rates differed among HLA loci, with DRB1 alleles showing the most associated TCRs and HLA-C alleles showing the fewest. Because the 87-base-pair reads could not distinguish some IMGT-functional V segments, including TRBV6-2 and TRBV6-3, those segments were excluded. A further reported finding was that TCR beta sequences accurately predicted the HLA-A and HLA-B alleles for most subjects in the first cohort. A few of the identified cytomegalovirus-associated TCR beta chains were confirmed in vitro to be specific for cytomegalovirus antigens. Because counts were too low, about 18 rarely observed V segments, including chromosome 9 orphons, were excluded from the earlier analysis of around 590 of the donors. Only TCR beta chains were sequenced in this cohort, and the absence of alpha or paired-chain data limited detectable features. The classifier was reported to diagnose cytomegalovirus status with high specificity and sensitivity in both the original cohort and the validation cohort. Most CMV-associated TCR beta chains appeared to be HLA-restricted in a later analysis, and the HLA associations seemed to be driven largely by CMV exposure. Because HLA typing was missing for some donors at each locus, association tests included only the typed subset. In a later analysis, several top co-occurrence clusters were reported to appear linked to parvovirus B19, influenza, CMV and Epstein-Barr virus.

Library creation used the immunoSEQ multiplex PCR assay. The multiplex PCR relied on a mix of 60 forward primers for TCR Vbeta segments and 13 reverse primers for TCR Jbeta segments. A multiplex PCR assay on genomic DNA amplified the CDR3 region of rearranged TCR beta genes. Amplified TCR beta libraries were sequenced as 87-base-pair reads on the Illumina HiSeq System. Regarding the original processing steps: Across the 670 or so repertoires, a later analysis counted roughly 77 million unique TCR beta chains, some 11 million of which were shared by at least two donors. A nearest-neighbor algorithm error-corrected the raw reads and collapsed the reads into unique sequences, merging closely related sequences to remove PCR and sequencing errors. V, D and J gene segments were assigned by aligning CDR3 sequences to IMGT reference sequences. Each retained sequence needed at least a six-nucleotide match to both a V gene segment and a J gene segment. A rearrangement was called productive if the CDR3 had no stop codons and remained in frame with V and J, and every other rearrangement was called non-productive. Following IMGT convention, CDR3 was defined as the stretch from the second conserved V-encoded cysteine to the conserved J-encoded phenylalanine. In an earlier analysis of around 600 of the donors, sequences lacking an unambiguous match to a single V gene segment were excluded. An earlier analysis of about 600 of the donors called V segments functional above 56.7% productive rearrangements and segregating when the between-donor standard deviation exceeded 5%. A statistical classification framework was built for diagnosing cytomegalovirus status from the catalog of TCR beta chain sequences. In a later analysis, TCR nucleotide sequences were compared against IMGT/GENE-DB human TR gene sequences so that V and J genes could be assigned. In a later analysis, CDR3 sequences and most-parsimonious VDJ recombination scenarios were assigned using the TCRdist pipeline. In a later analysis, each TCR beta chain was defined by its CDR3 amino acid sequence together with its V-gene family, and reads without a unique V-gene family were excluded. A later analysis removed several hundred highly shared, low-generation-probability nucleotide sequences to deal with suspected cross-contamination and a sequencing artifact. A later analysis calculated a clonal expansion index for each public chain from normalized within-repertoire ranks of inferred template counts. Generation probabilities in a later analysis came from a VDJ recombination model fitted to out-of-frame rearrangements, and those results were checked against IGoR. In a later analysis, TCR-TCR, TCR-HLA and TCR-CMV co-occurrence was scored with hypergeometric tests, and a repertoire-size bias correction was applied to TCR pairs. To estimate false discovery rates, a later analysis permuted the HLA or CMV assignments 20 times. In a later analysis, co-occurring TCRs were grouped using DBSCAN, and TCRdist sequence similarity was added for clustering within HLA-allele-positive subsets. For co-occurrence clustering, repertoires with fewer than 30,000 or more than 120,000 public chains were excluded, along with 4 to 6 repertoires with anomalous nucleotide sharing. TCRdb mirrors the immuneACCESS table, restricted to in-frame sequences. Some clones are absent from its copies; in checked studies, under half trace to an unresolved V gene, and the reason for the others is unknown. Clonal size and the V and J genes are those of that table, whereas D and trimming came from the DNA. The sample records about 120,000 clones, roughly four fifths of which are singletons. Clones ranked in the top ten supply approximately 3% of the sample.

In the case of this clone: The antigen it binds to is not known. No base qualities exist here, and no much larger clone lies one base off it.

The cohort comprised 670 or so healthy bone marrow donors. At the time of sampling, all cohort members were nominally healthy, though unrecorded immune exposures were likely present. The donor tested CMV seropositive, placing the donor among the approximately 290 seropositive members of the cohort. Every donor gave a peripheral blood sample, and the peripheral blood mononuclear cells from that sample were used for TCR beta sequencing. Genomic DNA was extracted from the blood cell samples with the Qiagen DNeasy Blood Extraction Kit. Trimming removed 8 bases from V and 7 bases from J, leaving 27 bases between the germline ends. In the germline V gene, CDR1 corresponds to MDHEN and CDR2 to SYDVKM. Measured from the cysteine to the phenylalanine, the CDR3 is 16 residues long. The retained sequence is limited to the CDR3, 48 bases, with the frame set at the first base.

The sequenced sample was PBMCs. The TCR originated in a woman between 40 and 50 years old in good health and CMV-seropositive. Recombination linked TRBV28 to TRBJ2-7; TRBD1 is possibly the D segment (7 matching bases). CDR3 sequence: CASGKISGGSWGEQYF. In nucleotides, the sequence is TGTGCCAGCGGTAAAATCTCAGGGGGGTCATGGGGAGAGCAGTACTTC.